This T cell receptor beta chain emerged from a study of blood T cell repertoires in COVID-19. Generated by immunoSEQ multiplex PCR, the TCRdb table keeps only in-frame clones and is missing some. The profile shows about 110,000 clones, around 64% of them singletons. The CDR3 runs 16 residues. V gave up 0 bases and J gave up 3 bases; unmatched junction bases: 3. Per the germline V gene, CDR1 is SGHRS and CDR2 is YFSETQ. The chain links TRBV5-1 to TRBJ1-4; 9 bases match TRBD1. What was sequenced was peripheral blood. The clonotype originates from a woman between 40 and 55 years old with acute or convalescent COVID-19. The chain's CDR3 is CASSLGQGVANEKLFF. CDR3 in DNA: TGCGCCAGCAGCTTGGGACAGGGGGTCGCTAATGAAAAACTGTTTTTT.